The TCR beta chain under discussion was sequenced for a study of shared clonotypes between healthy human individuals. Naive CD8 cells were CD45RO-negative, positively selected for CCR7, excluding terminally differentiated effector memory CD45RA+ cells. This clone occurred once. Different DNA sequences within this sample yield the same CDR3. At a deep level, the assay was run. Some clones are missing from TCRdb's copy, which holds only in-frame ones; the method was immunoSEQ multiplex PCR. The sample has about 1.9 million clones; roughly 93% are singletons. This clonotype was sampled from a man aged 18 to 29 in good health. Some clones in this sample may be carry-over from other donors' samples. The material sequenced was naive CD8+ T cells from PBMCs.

The CDR3 region is CASSLLGPSYEQYF. CDR3 DNA sequence: TGTGCCAGCAGTTTATTGGGGCCGTCCTACGAGCAGTACTTC. The chain couples TRBV27 to TRBJ2-7; the D gene is possibly TRBD1 (5 bases). Per germline, CDR1 MNHEY and CDR2 SMNVEV (reference sequence). With 1 base removed from V and 1 base from J, the gap between germline ends came to 8 bases. The CDR3 covers 14 residues.